The subject of this entry is one TCR beta chain. It lacks a known antigen. No base-level quality is on record; no much larger clone is a single base apart. The collaborating institutions used their own protocols to collect whole blood in K2EDTA tubes. For TCRbeta analysis, collaborators shipped samples in one of three forms: frozen whole blood, isolated PBMCs, or DNA extracted from either of those sample types. This specimen belongs to a study of blood T cell repertoires in COVID-19 (dated by TCRdb to about 2020). Concerning the study at large: Samples covering the acute and convalescent phases of COVID-19 were provided by collaborators in the United States, Italy and Spain. The material from the prospective study consisted of cDNA or gDNA derived from T cells, B-cell-depleted T cells, or PBMCs. The dataset comprised deeply sampled blood TCRbeta repertoires from subjects exposed to, actively infected with, or recovered from COVID-19. The repertoires were released in a freely available public database intended as a resource for research on the immune response to SARS-CoV-2. Samples were obtained from the ongoing ImmuneRACE study (first 160 participants) and from about 1,300 subjects provided by 6 global collaborators. A de-identified subject ID, COVID-19 status, age in years and sex were almost always included in the sample metadata. HLA class I and class II types, where available, came from metadata supplied by the sample provider rather than from assay-based typing.

Findings and caveats that apply to the study as a whole: How much clinical and demographic metadata was included differed by source and by participant, and the metadata was provided uncurated.

Sequences SGHRS (CDR1) and YFSETQ (CDR2) are obtained from the germline V gene. Measured from the cysteine to the phenylalanine, the CDR3 is 14 residues long. Just the 42-base CDR3 DNA is kept, in frame starting at base 1. After removal of 5 bases from V and 2 bases from J, the junction retains 4 bases not matched to a gene. TCRbeta CDR3 regions were amplified from genomic DNA by means of the immunoSEQ Assay, a bias-controlled multiplex PCR. On the study's bioinformatics: The number of nucleated cells in each sample was estimated from the amplification of reference gene primers within the assay. To quantify the absolute abundance of each unique TCRbeta CDR3 rearrangement, sequence reads were collapsed and filtered. For each sample, productive Simpson clonality was calculated as the square root of Simpson's diversity index across productive rearrangements. The source is immuneACCESS, and TCRdb retained only in-frame sequences with V and J called. Part of the clones is not carried over; for the studies checked, unresolved V genes explain less than half of this, and the remainder is unexplained. Clone size and V and J calls were adopted from that table, with D and trimming inferred from the DNA. For this sample there are 98,000 or so clones; less than 90% appear just once. The ten largest account for approximately 5.1% of the sample.

Sequenced input: peripheral blood. The chain employs TRBV5-1 and TRBJ1-3, with 7 junctional bases fitting TRBD1. The source of this sequence is a human donor in a cohort sampled during active COVID-19. The CDR3 amino acid sequence is: CASRSGTAGNTIYF. The nucleotide sequence reads TGCGCCAGCAGATCCGGGACAGCTGGAAACACCATATATTTT.